These T cell receptor beta chains were read from a single sample in a study of T cells in Graves' hyperthyroidism and ophthalmopathy. TCRdb analysed the multiplex PCR reads with MiXCR anew, one entry per CDR3 protein. The data hold about 740,000 distinct CDR3 sequences, with approximately 14% observed a single time. The sample comprised blood. The receptors here all came from a woman aged 18-29 years with Graves' hyperthyroidism. The CDR3 runs from the conserved cysteine through the conserved F or W. Fields, in order: V gene, D gene, J gene, clone size, CDR3 DNA, CDR3 protein. D genes are given only for firm matches. A row's size may be missing; if present it is once, few, many or a size class.

v_call: TRBV18; d_call: TRBD2; j_call: TRBJ2-7; clone_size: many; cdr3_nt: TGTGCCAGCTCACAGAGCGGGAGTCTGTACGAGCAGTACTTC; cdr3_aa: CASSQSGSLYEQYF
v_call: TRBV6-1; d_call: TRBD2; j_call: TRBJ2-3; clone_size: many; cdr3_nt: TGTGCCAGCAGTGAAGAGAAAGGACTAGCGGGATGGAACCTTAATACGCAGTATTTT; cdr3_aa: CASSEEKGLAGWNLNTQYF
v_call: TRBV20-1; d_call: TRBD2; j_call: TRBJ2-2; clone_size: .; cdr3_nt: TGCAGTGCTTCTCTAGCGGGGCTGAACACCGGGGAGCTGTTTTTT; cdr3_aa: CSASLAGLNTGELFF
v_call: TRBV2; d_call: .; j_call: TRBJ2-4; clone_size: many; cdr3_nt: TGTGCCAGCAGTGGCCAGGCTCTCGCCAAAAACATTCAGTACTTC; cdr3_aa: CASSGQALAKNIQYF
v_call: TRBV12-3/TRBV12-4; d_call: .; j_call: TRBJ2-2; clone_size: .; cdr3_nt: TGTGCCAGCAGTCCTATTAGGAGCGGGGAGCTGTTTTTT; cdr3_aa: CASSPIRSGELFF
v_call: TRBV7-2; d_call: .; j_call: TRBJ1-6; clone_size: few; cdr3_nt: TGTGCCAGCAGCTTTCAGGGCATAAATTCACCCCTCCACTTT; cdr3_aa: CASSFQGINSPLHF
v_call: TRBV24-1; d_call: .; j_call: TRBJ1-5; clone_size: many; cdr3_nt: TGTGCCACCAGTGAAGGTGGAACAGGGCATCAGCCCCAGCATTTT; cdr3_aa: CATSEGGTGHQPQHF
v_call: TRBV12-3/TRBV12-4; d_call: .; j_call: TRBJ1-3; clone_size: few; cdr3_nt: TGTGCCTCCAGCGTACAGGGCAGTATCGGAAACACCATATATTTT; cdr3_aa: CASSVQGSIGNTIYF
v_call: TRBV6-2/TRBV6-3; d_call: TRBD1; j_call: TRBJ1-5; clone_size: many; cdr3_nt: TGTGCCAGCAGTTACTCGTTGGGACAGGGCGAGGGCCAGCCCCAGCATTTT; cdr3_aa: CASSYSLGQGEGQPQHF
v_call: TRBV6-1; d_call: .; j_call: TRBJ2-7; clone_size: few; cdr3_nt: TGTGCCAGCAGTTCAGCGGTAAGCGGTCACTACGAGCAGTACTTC; cdr3_aa: CASSSAVSGHYEQYF
v_call: TRBV27; d_call: .; j_call: TRBJ2-7; clone_size: many; cdr3_nt: TGTGCCAGCAGTTTGATGGGGCAAGTTAACGAGCAGTACTTC; cdr3_aa: CASSLMGQVNEQYF
v_call: TRBV7-3; d_call: TRBD1; j_call: TRBJ1-1; clone_size: many; cdr3_nt: TGTGCCAGCAGCTTAATGCCCCGGACAGGGACCACGAACACTGAAGCTTTCTTT; cdr3_aa: CASSLMPRTGTTNTEAFF
v_call: TRBV2; d_call: .; j_call: TRBJ1-5; clone_size: many; cdr3_nt: TGTGCCAGCGGGGCTCAGTGGCCCCAGCATTTT; cdr3_aa: CASGAQWPQHF
v_call: TRBV11-2; d_call: TRBD2; j_call: TRBJ2-7; clone_size: .; cdr3_nt: TGTGCCAGCCGGGGAGGGCGGTACGAGCAGTACTTC; cdr3_aa: CASRGGRYEQYF
v_call: TRBV7-2; d_call: .; j_call: TRBJ2-1; clone_size: many; cdr3_nt: TGTGCCAGCAGCTTAATCCACAGTTACAATGAGCAGTTCTTC; cdr3_aa: CASSLIHSYNEQFF
v_call: TRBV20-1; d_call: TRBD1; j_call: TRBJ1-5; clone_size: .; cdr3_nt: TGCAGTGCTGACCCACGGGATGGCCGGGACAGAAATCAGCCCCAGCATTTT; cdr3_aa: CSADPRDGRDRNQPQHF
v_call: TRBV11-2; d_call: TRBD2; j_call: TRBJ2-1; clone_size: many; cdr3_nt: TGTGCCAGCAGCTTAGGCGGGAGGGTGTATGAGCAGTTCTTC; cdr3_aa: CASSLGGRVYEQFF
v_call: TRBV11-2; d_call: .; j_call: TRBJ1-2; clone_size: .; cdr3_nt: TGTGCCAGCAGCTTAGGGCCTCCCAGGGTCAACAGCTATGGCTACACCTTC; cdr3_aa: CASSLGPPRVNSYGYTF
v_call: TRBV19; d_call: .; j_call: TRBJ1-1; clone_size: .; cdr3_nt: TGTGCCAGTACCTACCAGGGTCCGGGGACTGAAGCTTTCTTT; cdr3_aa: CASTYQGPGTEAFF
v_call: TRBV7-2; d_call: .; j_call: TRBJ2-3; clone_size: few; cdr3_nt: TGTGCCAGCAGCTTAACTCCCCGCACTAGGACGCGCACAGATACGCAGTATTTT; cdr3_aa: CASSLTPRTRTRTDTQYF
v_call: TRBV9; d_call: .; j_call: TRBJ1-3; clone_size: .; cdr3_nt: TGTGCCAGCAGCGTCCTGGCCATTCCATCTGGAAACACCATATATTTT; cdr3_aa: CASSVLAIPSGNTIYF
v_call: TRBV29-1; d_call: .; j_call: TRBJ2-5; clone_size: few; cdr3_nt: TGCAGCGTTGAACAGAAGGGCCTGGAGACCCAGTACTTC; cdr3_aa: CSVEQKGLETQYF
v_call: TRBV19; d_call: TRBD1; j_call: TRBJ1-1; clone_size: .; cdr3_nt: TGTGCCAGTAGGGTTGACAGGGGGAACACTGAAGCTTTCTTT; cdr3_aa: CASRVDRGNTEAFF